The 19 T cell receptor beta chains listed next were all sequenced from one sample in a study of human T cells and chemical hapten exposure. TCRdb used MiXCR to reprocess the RACE reads, holding one entry per CDR3 protein. The profile shows around 250,000 distinct CDR3 sequences, about 9% of them singletons. Time point of the sample: pre-sensitization, week 0. Described treatment: therapeutic diphenylcyclopropenone sensitization with weekly scalp DPC. The material sequenced was whole blood, taken in connection with sensitization to the hapten diphenylcyclopropenone (DPC). The receptors were sampled from a woman aged 35 to 49 with alopecia areata. Some clones in this sample may be carry-over from other donors' samples.

This clonotype occurred a few times. CDR3 DNA sequence: TGCAGCGTAAAGCTAGCGGGAGATGTCACCGGGGAGCTGTTTTTT. Encoded protein: CSVKLAGDVTGELFF. The V call is TRBV29-1, the J call TRBJ2-2; 10 bases agree with TRBD2. Germline V gene sequence: CDR1 SQVTM, CDR2 ANQGSEA. V lost 6 bases and J lost 4; bases outside the gene matches: 8. The CDR3 contains 15 residues.

This clonotype was seen repeatedly, ten times or more. The genes are TRBV7-3 and TRBJ2-3, with D perhaps TRBD2 (5 bases). Germline values: CDR1 SGHTA, CDR2 FQGTGA. V was clipped by 3 bases and J by 5 bases, with 12 bases between them. The CDR3 is 14 amino acids. The CDR3 DNA reads as TGTGCCAGCAGCTTCGGACTTAACCAAGATACGCAGTATTTT. It codes for CASSFGLNQDTQYF.

This clonotype was detected many times. The CDR3 loop is CASSSWESRTGELFF. In DNA, the CDR3 is TGTGCCAGCAGTTCTTGGGAGAGCCGCACCGGGGAGCTGTTTTTT. V gene TRBV12-3 or TRBV12-4 combines with J gene TRBJ2-2, with D possibly being TRBD2 (5 bases). The germline V and J ends were trimmed by 4 bases and 4 bases, with 13 bases remaining between them. The CDR3 runs 15 residues.

This clonotype was seen repeatedly, ten times or more. The rearrangement joins TRBV12-3 or TRBV12-4 to TRBJ2-5, with 8 nucleotides matching TRBD2. CDR3 size: 14 residues. Germline trimming cut 8 bases from V and 1 base from J; bases unmatched to any gene: 6. The CDR3 DNA sequence: TGTGCCAGCGCGGCGGGAGGACTCCAAGAGACCCAGTACTTC. Protein sequence: CASAAGGLQETQYF.

The genes are TRBV28 and TRBJ1-5; the match to TRBD1 covers 10 bases. Germline trimming cut 6 bases from V and 4 bases from J; bases unmatched to any gene: 12. The CDR3 is made up of 17 amino acids. The V gene's germline CDR1 is MDHEN and CDR2 SYDVKM. Here the CDR3 reads CASRGGTGVGSNQPQHF. The CDR3 nucleotides are TGTGCCAGCAGGGGGGGGACAGGGGTAGGCTCGAATCAGCCCCAGCATTTT. Drawing the rest from reference TRBV28 and TRBJ1-5, the complete variable domain is DVKVTQSSRYLVKRTGEKVFLECVQDMDHENMFWYRQDPGLGLRLIYFSYDVKMKEKGDIPEGYSVSREKKERFSLILESASTNQTSMYLCASRGGTGVGSNQPQHFGDGTRLSIL.

This clonotype was seen a handful of times. CDR3 sequence reads: CASTGDRASHNQPQHF. In DNA, the CDR3 is TGTGCCAGCACTGGGGACAGGGCCTCCCACAATCAGCCCCAGCATTTT. V gene TRBV6-2 or TRBV6-3 combines with J gene TRBJ1-5, with 9 bases matching TRBD1. The CDR3 spans 16 residues. The V gene end was trimmed by 7 bases and the J gene end by 3 bases; junction bases not matched to a gene: 10. Per germline, CDR1 MNHEY and CDR2 SVGEGT.

This clonotype was counted a few times. The chain has TRBV28 and TRBJ1-2; possible D gene TRBD1, 5 bases. Trimming removed 10 bases from V and 10 bases from J, with 22 bases in between. The CDR3 contains 13 residues. Germline CDR1 and CDR2: MDHEN and SYDVKM. Here the CDR3 DNA reads TGTGCCACTAAAGGCCAGGGATTGAGTGACTACACCTTC. Translating it yields CATKGQGLSDYTF.

This clonotype was observed many times. The gene calls are TRBV6-2 or TRBV6-3 and TRBJ2-5; a possible D gene is TRBD1 (5 bases). This CDR3 region has 14 residues. Trimming pared 5 bases from V and 1 base from J, leaving 11 bases between. Germline V gene sequence: CDR1 MNHEY, CDR2 SVGEGT. CDR3: CASSLTAFQETQYF. DNA for the CDR3: TGTGCCAGCAGTCTGACAGCTTTCCAAGAGACCCAGTACTTC.

This clonotype was seen ten or more times. The V gene is TRBV28, the J gene TRBJ1-1, with TRBD1 as a possible D gene (6 bases). V was cut by 4 bases and J by 1 base, with 16 bases left in between. Germline-derived CDR1 and CDR2 are MDHEN and SYDVKM. This CDR3 comprises 16 residues. The CDR3 loop reads CASSYPGTRTNTEAFF. CDR3 sequence (DNA): TGTGCCAGCAGTTATCCCGGGACACGGACGAACACTGAAGCTTTCTTT.

This clonotype was detected only a few times. The chain uses TRBV7-2 and TRBJ1-5; 10 bases map to TRBD1. The CDR3 has 15 residues. Germline V gene sequence: CDR1 SGHTA, CDR2 FQGNSA. Trimming took 5 bases from V and 6 from J; bases not matched to a gene: 7. CDR3 DNA: TGTGCCAGCAGCCTGGGGACAGGGGTCGGTCAGCCCCAGCATTTT. It specifies CASSLGTGVGQPQHF.

The chain uses TRBV6-2 or TRBV6-3 and TRBJ1-1; D unresolved. V lost 1 base and J lost 5, with 8 bases in between. The CDR3 covers 13 residues. CDR1 is MNHEY and CDR2 is SVGEGT in the germline V gene. This chain's CDR3 is CASSYYTVTEAFF. The CDR3 DNA reads as TGTGCCAGCAGTTACTATACAGTAACTGAAGCTTTCTTT.

A few counts support this clonotype. The chain has TRBV9 and TRBJ2-7, with D possibly called TRBD1 or TRBD2 (5 bases each). V was clipped by 0 bases and J by 9 bases, with 13 bases between them. The length of the CDR3 is 13 residues. Germline CDR1 and CDR2: SGDLS and YYNGEE. CDR3 sequence (DNA): TGTGCCAGCAGCGTAGACTCCCGGGGCGCGCAGTACTTC. Translation gives CASSVDSRGAQYF.

About this clonotype itself: A read error may explain this, as a much larger clone is one base away. The genes are TRBV27 and TRBJ1-1; tentative D call: TRBD1 (5 bases). The CDR3 spans 15 residues. CDR1 and CDR2 (germline): MNHEY, SMNVEV (reference sequence). As DNA, the CDR3 is TGTACCAGCAGTTTTGGGACCAAATCGGGTACTGAAGCTTTCTTT. It translates to CTSSFGTKSGTEAFF.

This chain joins TRBV28 and TRBJ2-7; D is possibly TRBD2 (5 bases). The CDR3 sequence is 13 residues long. Germline assignment: CDR1 MDHEN and CDR2 SYDVKM. The V end was cut by 8 bases, the J end by 3 bases, with 14 bases between. Here the CDR3 reads CASHDYTGYEQYF. For the CDR3, the DNA is TGTGCCAGCCATGACTACACGGGCTACGAGCAGTACTTC.

This clonotype was recorded a few times. The chain is built from TRBV25-1 and TRBJ2-1; D might be TRBD1 (5 bases). V was clipped by 1 base and J by 0 bases, with 10 bases between them. The CDR3 is 16 residues long. Germline V lookup: CDR1 MGHDK, CDR2 SYGVNS. The chain's CDR3 is CASSESGGHSYNEQFF. CDR3 in DNA: TGTGCCAGCAGTGAATCCGGCGGACACTCCTACAATGAGCAGTTCTTC.

This chain links TRBV11-2 with TRBJ2-1, with 11 bases matching TRBD2. From germline, CDR1 is SGHAT and CDR2 FQNNGV. The CDR3 is 15 amino acids. The trim removed 6 bases at V and 3 bases at J, leaving 4 bases unmatched. CDR3 amino acids: CASRRLAGNYNEQFF. The DNA of the CDR3 is TGTGCCAGCAGGAGACTAGCGGGGAACTACAATGAGCAGTTCTTC.

The rearrangement joins TRBV15 to TRBJ2-1; 11 bases agree with TRBD2. The ends lost 6 bases at V and 6 bases at J; junction bases unmatched: 7. CDR3 size: 15 residues. From germline, CDR1 is LNHNV and CDR2 YYDKDF (reference sequence). CDR3 protein: CATSPGLAESNEQFF. The CDR3 DNA follows: TGTGCCACCAGTCCGGGACTAGCGGAATCCAATGAGCAGTTCTTC.

The V and J genes are TRBV6-2 or TRBV6-3 and TRBJ2-7; tentative D call: TRBD2 (7 bases). The V end lost 5 bases, the J end lost 1 base, and 18 bases lay between the germline ends. Germline assignment: CDR1 MNHEY and CDR2 SVGEGT. The CDR3 spans 16 residues. CDR3 coding DNA: TGTGCCAGCAGTCGTCATACAGGGAGGGGTTCCTACGAGCAGTACTTC. This encodes CASSRHTGRGSYEQYF.

A few counts support this clonotype. The chain combines TRBV7-9 with TRBJ1-6, with D possibly TRBD1 on 6 matching bases. Germline assignment: CDR1 SEHNR and CDR2 FQNEAQ (reference sequence). The CDR3 sequence is 15 residues long. V lost 1 base to trimming and J lost 10 bases, with 14 bases between them. The CDR3 nucleotides read TGTGCCAGCAGCTTAGTAGGCAGGGGTAACTCACCCCTCCACTTT. Translation: CASSLVGRGNSPLHF.